The T cell receptor beta chain under discussion was sequenced for a study of CD8+CD57+ T cells in acquired aplastic anemia. As for the study in general: When averaged, DNA from sorted CD4+ and CD8+ cells came to 3 to 4 ug. Study results and limitations: Both patients and controls carried the same twenty-nine CD8+ CDR3 sequences.

This clonotype was seen only a few times. Its antigen remains unidentified. For sequencing, patients were chosen who had shown expansion of CD8+CD57+ cells by flow cytometry. Prior therapy had not been administered to any patient at the time of blood sampling. TCR beta VDJ and CDR3 were profiled, and genomic DNA was the template. MiXCR was run by TCRdb on the reads, yielding one entry per CDR3 protein. The sample holds under 200,000 distinct CDR3 sequences, 40% to 50% seen once. This receptor was obtained from a human donor with aplastic anemia. The sequenced material came from sorted CD4+, CD8+, or CD8+CD57+ T cells (not recorded which) from PBMCs.

The CDR3 DNA is TGTGCCATCAGTGAACTGGGGACAGGGAGGGAGCATCAGCCCCAGCATTTT. The encoded protein is CAISELGTGREHQPQHF. V is TRBV10-3 and J is TRBJ1-5; 9 positions match TRBD1. The J segment lost 5 bases and the V segment lost 3 bases, leaving 11 bases of the junction unmatched. The CDR3 covers 17 residues. Per the germline V gene, CDR1 is ENHRY and CDR2 is SYGVKD.